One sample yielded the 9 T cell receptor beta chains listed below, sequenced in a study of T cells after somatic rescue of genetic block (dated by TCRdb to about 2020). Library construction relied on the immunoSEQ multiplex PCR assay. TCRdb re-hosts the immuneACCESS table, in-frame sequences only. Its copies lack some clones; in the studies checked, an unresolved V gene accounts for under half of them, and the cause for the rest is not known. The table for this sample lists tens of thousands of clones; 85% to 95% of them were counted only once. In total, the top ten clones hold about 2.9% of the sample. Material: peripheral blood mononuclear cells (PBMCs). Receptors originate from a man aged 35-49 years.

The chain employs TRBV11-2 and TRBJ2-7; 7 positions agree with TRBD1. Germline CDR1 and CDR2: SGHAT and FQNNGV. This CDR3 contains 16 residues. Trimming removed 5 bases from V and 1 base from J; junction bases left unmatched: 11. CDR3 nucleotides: TGTGCCAGCAGCCGTCCTCGGGACAGCCTTTCCTACGAGCAGTACTTC. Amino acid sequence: CASSRPRDSLSYEQYF.

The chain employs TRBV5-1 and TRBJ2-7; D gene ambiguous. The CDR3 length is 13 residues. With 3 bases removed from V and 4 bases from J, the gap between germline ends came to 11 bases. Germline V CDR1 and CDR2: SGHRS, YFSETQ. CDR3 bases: TGCGCCAGCAGCTCAAATCCTGGTTACGAGCAGTACTTC. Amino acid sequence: CASSSNPGYEQYF.

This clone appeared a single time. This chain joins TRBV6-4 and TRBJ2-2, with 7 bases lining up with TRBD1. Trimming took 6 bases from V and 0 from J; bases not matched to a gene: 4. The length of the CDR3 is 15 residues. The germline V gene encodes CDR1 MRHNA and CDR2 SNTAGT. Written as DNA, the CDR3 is TGTGCCAGCAGCCAAGGACAGGCGAACACCGGGGAGCTGTTTTTT. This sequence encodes CASSQGQANTGELFF.

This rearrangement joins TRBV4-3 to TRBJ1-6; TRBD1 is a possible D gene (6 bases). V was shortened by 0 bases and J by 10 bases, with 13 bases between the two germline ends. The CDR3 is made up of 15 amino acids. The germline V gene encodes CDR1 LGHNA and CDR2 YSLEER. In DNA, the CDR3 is TGCGCCAGCAGCCAAGACGGGACAAGGACATCACCCCTCCACTTT. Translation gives CASSQDGTRTSPLHF.

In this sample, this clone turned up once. CDR3 DNA: TGTGCCAGCAGCAAAGGGACTAGCGGGAGGACAGATACGCAGTATTTT. This codes for CASSKGTSGRTDTQYF. The chain links TRBV5-4 to TRBJ2-3, with 15 bases aligning to TRBD2. Germline V gene sequence: CDR1 SGHNT, CDR2 YYREEE (reference sequence). Trimming at V came to 4 bases and at J to 3 bases, leaving 3 bases not matched to a gene. The CDR3 consists of 16 residues.

This chain's CDR3 is CAWSVVAGQPQHF. The CDR3 nucleotides read TGTGCCTGGAGTGTGGTTGCAGGTCAGCCCCAGCATTTT. V is TRBV30 and J is TRBJ1-5, with D uncertain. This CDR3 has 13 residues. The germline CDR1 and CDR2 sequences are GTSNPN and SVGIG (reference sequence). V lost 0 bases and J 6 bases, leaving 9 bases between the germline ends.

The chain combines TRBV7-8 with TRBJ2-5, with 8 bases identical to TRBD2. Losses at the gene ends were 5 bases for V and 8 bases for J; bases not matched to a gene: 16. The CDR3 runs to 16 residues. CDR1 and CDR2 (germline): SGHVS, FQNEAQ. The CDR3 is CASSPDRRGAAETQYF. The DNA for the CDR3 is TGTGCCAGCAGCCCAGACCGGCGGGGGGCCGCTGAAACCCAGTACTTC.

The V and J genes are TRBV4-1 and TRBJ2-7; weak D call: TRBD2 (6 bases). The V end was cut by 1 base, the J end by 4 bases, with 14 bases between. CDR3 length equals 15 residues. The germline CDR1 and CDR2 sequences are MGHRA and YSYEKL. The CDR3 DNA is TGCGCCAGCAGCCAAGGTTCGGGGGTTCGGTACGAGCAGTACTTC. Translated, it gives CASSQGSGVRYEQYF.

CDR3 in amino acids: CASSPWSGSNEQFF. The CDR3 nucleotides read TGTGCCAGCTCACCTTGGAGCGGGAGTAATGAGCAGTTCTTC. This chain connects TRBV18 to TRBJ2-1; 8 bases agree with TRBD2. This CDR3 has 14 amino acids. From germline, CDR1 is KGHSH and CDR2 LQKENI. V shed 3 bases, J shed 7 bases, and the junction held 5 bases outside the gene matches. The variable domain in full, completed from reference TRBV18 and TRBJ2-1, reads NAGVMQNPRHLVRRRGQEARLRCSPMKGHSHVYWYRQLPEEGLKFMVYLQKENIIDESGMPKERFSAEFPKEGPSILRIQQVVRGDSAAYFCASSPWSGSNEQFFGPGTRLTVL.